The 14 T cell receptor beta chains reported below all come from one sample, sequenced in a study of human T cells and chemical hapten exposure. In TCRdb, the RACE reads were re-called with MiXCR into one record per CDR3 protein. This table holds about 140,000 distinct CDR3 sequences, about 10% found once. The time point denotes: patch test 2, 6 weeks after DPC sensitization. Treatment here: therapeutic diphenylcyclopropenone sensitization with weekly scalp DPC. Material: whole blood, obtained in connection with sensitization to the hapten diphenylcyclopropenone (DPC). The receptors derive from a woman between 45 and 60 years old with alopecia areata. Some clones in this sample may be carry-over from other donors' samples.

Turning to this clonotype: A read error may be the cause here, since a much bigger clone is one base away. V usage is TRBV9 and J usage is TRBJ2-1; tentatively, D is TRBD1 or TRBD2 (5 bases each). Germline V lookup: CDR1 SGDLS, CDR2 YYNGEE. The ends were cut back, 3 bases at V and 9 bases at J, with 16 bases in the middle. This CDR3 has 14 residues. In DNA form, the CDR3 reads TGTGCCAGCAGCGCCTCACTGGGGGAGTCTGAGCAGTTCTTC. Protein: CASSASLGESEQFF.

The V call is TRBV27, the J call TRBJ1-1; D not certain. Germline V CDR1 and CDR2: MNHEY, SMNVEV (reference sequence). V lost 7 bases and J 0 bases, leaving 12 bases between the germline ends. The CDR3 is made up of 14 amino acids. This chain's CDR3 is CASTPPHLNTEAFF. The CDR3 DNA reads as TGTGCCAGCACCCCGCCTCATCTGAACACTGAAGCTTTCTTT.

As DNA, the CDR3 is TGTGCCAGCTCACCCCGGGGCCTATCCGAAAACACCATATATTTT. This encodes CASSPRGLSENTIYF. V gene TRBV18 combines with J gene TRBJ1-3; tentative D call: TRBD1 (5 bases). The CDR3 spans 15 residues. Trimming took 3 bases from V and 6 from J, leaving 15 bases between them. CDR1 is KGHSH, CDR2 LQKENI, per germline.

In its sample, this clonotype was seen many times. The chain is built from TRBV7-9 and TRBJ2-1, with 10 bases lining up with TRBD2. Germline V gives CDR1 SEHNR, CDR2 FQNEAQ (reference sequence). Trimming took 5 bases from V and 6 from J; bases not matched to a gene: 10. The CDR3 covers 16 residues. As DNA, the CDR3 is TGTGCCAGCAGCCGCCTAGCGGGAGCGGTTGTCAATGAGCAGTTCTTC. This gives the protein CASSRLAGAVVNEQFF.

V gene TRBV7-2 combines with J gene TRBJ2-7; weak D call: TRBD1 (5 bases). The CDR3 loop spans 13 amino acids. CDR1 SGHTA and CDR2 FQGNSA come from the germline V gene. Deletions cut 7 bases from V and 6 bases from J, with 16 bases between. CDR3 DNA sequence: TGTGCCAGCAAAGGCTCTAGTAGGGGCGAGCAGTACTTC. Amino acids: CASKGSSRGEQYF.

V gene TRBV7-8 combines with J gene TRBJ2-3, with 9 bases fitting TRBD1. The CDR3 runs 15 residues. From germline, CDR1 is SGHVS and CDR2 FQNEAQ. Germline trimming cut 5 bases from V and 2 bases from J; bases unmatched to any gene: 5. CDR3 nucleotide sequence: TGTGCCAGCAGCACACAGGGGGCCTTCACAGATACGCAGTATTTT. Amino acid sequence: CASSTQGAFTDTQYF. The variable domain in full, completed from reference TRBV7-8 and TRBJ2-3, reads GAGVSQSPRYKVAKRGQDVALRCDPISGHVSLFWYQQALGQGPEFLTYFQNEAQLDKSGLPSDRFFAERPEGSVSTLKIQRTQQEDSAVYLCASSTQGAFTDTQYFGPGTRLTVL.

In its sample, this clonotype was seen a few times. The rearrangement uses TRBV20-1 and TRBJ2-7, with 10 bases aligning to TRBD2. Germline V CDR1 and CDR2: DFQATT, SNEGSKA (reference sequence). After removal of 3 bases from V and 7 bases from J, the junction contained 9 bases not matched to a gene. The CDR3 totals 14 residues. The CDR3 DNA is TGCAGTGCTAGGAGCGGGAGGGCTCAGGGGGAGCAGTACTTC. It encodes CSARSGRAQGEQYF.

This sequence joins TRBV7-2 and TRBJ2-7, with D unresolved. CDR3 length: 14 residues. Germline V gene data show CDR1 as SGHTA and CDR2 as FQGNSA. Between the trimmed V and J ends, which lost 0 bases and 6 bases, there was a span of 12 bases. CDR3 in amino acids: CASSLAGLVSEQYF. In DNA, the CDR3 is TGTGCCAGCAGCTTAGCAGGGCTCGTCTCCGAGCAGTACTTC. Full variable domain (rest looked up from reference TRBV7-2 and TRBJ2-7): GAGVSQSPSNKVTEKGKDVELRCDPISGHTALYWYRQSLGQGLEFLIYFQGNSAPDKSGLPSDRFSAERTGGSVSTLTIQRTQQEDSAVYLCASSLAGLVSEQYFGPGTRLTVT.

This clonotype has only a few counts. This rearrangement joins TRBV25-1 to TRBJ2-1; a weak D match, TRBD1 (5 bases). The CDR3 covers 14 residues. Looked up from germline, CDR1 is MGHDK and CDR2 is SYGVNS. The V and J ends lost 3 bases and 4 bases respectively, with 10 bases between them. The CDR3 sequence is CASSEGPSYNEQFF. The CDR3 DNA reads as TGTGCCAGCAGTGAGGGGCCCTCGTACAATGAGCAGTTCTTC.

This clonotype was recorded many times. The gene calls are TRBV20-1 and TRBJ2-3; D call uncertain. CDR3 length: 12 residues. Trimming took off 0 bases at V and 4 bases at J, with 5 bases between the two ends. In germline, CDR1 is DFQATT, CDR2 SNEGSKA (reference sequence). Here the CDR3 reads CSARDWADTQYF. CDR3 nucleotides: TGCAGTGCTAGAGATTGGGCAGATACGCAGTATTTT.

The chain joins TRBV20-1 to TRBJ2-7; D perhaps matches TRBD2 (5 bases). Trimming cost V 6 bases and J 5 bases, with 17 bases left between them. Germline V gene sequence: CDR1 DFQATT, CDR2 SNEGSKA (reference sequence). The length of the CDR3 is 13 residues. For the CDR3, the DNA is TGCAGTGCCGGAGACCTAGCAGACGACGAGCAGTACTTC. It encodes CSAGDLADDEQYF.

The chain couples TRBV7-8 to TRBJ2-3; D gene unclear. Trimming took off 1 base at V and 6 bases at J, with 14 bases between the two ends. The CDR3 extends over 15 amino acids. CDR1 is SGHVS, CDR2 FQNEAQ, per germline. CDR3 sequence: CASSLEPPSPDTQYF. The CDR3 DNA reads TGTGCCAGCAGCTTAGAACCGCCCAGTCCGGATACGCAGTATTTT.

This clonotype appeared a few times. The chain combines TRBV6-6 with TRBJ1-5; D call uncertain. Trimming removed 6 bases from V and 5 bases from J, with 2 bases in between. The CDR3 loop spans 10 amino acids. Germline CDR1 MNHNY, CDR2 SVGAGI (reference sequence). The CDR3 region is CASSYQPQHF. CDR3 sequence (DNA): TGTGCCAGCAGCTATCAGCCCCAGCATTTT.

This CDR3 reads CSARIAGTLDEQFF. CDR3 coding DNA: TGCAGTGCTAGGATAGCGGGAACTTTGGATGAGCAGTTCTTC. V is TRBV20-1 and J is TRBJ2-1, with 8 bases fitting TRBD2. The J segment lost 8 bases and the V segment lost 3 bases, leaving 9 bases of the junction unmatched. The CDR3 sequence is 14 residues long. Germline-derived CDR1 and CDR2 are DFQATT and SNEGSKA (reference sequence).